This TCR beta chain stems from a study of T cell responses to AZD1222 COVID-19 vaccine. Study results and caveats: Repertoires were obtained only post-peak T cell response.

Generated by immunoSEQ multiplex PCR, the TCRdb table keeps only in-frame clones and is missing some. In the table there are approximately 73,000 clones, nearly 85% of which are singletons. V was pared by 4 bases and J by 1 base, with 6 bases of the junction left unmatched. The CDR3 is 16 residues long. Germline V gene data show CDR1 as MNHEY and CDR2 as SVGAGI. Concerning this clone: The antigen remains unidentified.

The specimen was peripheral blood, collected on day 0 of AZD1222 vaccination. This clonotype was obtained from an adult in good health. The genes are TRBV6-5 and TRBJ2-7; 11 nucleotides match TRBD2. CDR3 coding DNA: TGTGCCAGCAGTTCCGGGACTAGCGGTCCTTCCTACGAGCAGTACTTC. Its translation is CASSSGTSGPSYEQYF.